The TCR beta chain described here comes from a study of identical twins. Study-level results: Because invariant MAIT and iNKT cells could be present, zero-insertion analyses could be partly confounded. Fewer insertions were carried by abundant cord blood beta clonotypes, but none was seen in memory repertoires.

MiXCR, applied by TCRdb to the 5' RACE reads, yields one record per CDR3 protein. Found here are 750,000 to 950,000 distinct CDR3 sequences, approximately 13% of them singletons; the top ten hold around 1.6%. From germline, CDR1 is MNHNS and CDR2 SASEGT. Trimming left V 7 bases short and J 1 base short, with 22 bases between. This CDR3 has 17 residues. Only a few counts were recorded for this clonotype. Its antigen is not identified. These sequences were also reported in another study, on yellow fever vaccine responses in identical twins.

The sequenced sample was PBMCs. The gene calls are TRBV6-1 and TRBJ1-1, with D possibly matching TRBD1 (6 bases). The sequence was collected from a woman aged 18 to 35 in good health. In DNA form, the CDR3 reads TGTGCCAGCATAGGACCTCATCAAGGGGGAAAGAACACTGAAGCTTTCTTT. Residues: CASIGPHQGGKNTEAFF.